This T cell receptor (beta chain) was documented in a study of T cell repertoires in cytomegalovirus infection. TCRdb reprocessed the reads via MiXCR and lists one record per CDR3 protein. The sample carries approximately 910,000 distinct CDR3 sequences, 30% to 40% recorded once. This clonotype appeared a few times. The antigen is not known. Germline CDR1 and CDR2: SGDLS and YYNGEE. CDR3 length: 15 amino acids. Trimming took off 4 bases at V and 1 base at J, with 13 bases between the two ends. Sequenced material: cultured CD8+ T cells from PBMCs, taken from culture after CMV antigen stimulation. The genes are TRBV9 and TRBJ2-3; D is unresolved. The sequence derives from a human donor in good health (CMV status not recorded). Some clones in this sample may be carry-over from other donors' samples. The CDR3 spells CASSPRNAGTDTQYF. CDR3 DNA sequence: TGTGCCAGCAGCCCAAGGAACGCAGGCACAGATACGCAGTATTTT. The whole variable domain, filled in from reference TRBV9 and TRBJ2-3, reads DSGVTQTPKHLITATGQRVTLRCSPRSGDLSVYWYQQSLDQGLQFLIQYYNGEERAKGNILERFSAQQFPDLHSELNLSSLELGDSALYFCASSPRNAGTDTQYFGPGTRLTVL.